The clone carrying this TCR beta chain was found many times. Germline assignment: CDR1 MNHEY and CDR2 SVGEGT. This CDR3 comprises 13 residues. Trimming took 6 bases from V and 2 from J, leaving 11 bases between them. This entry belongs to a study of regulatory T cells in long-lasting Graves disease. The TCR beta library used iRepertoire HTBI primers with Arm-PCR amplification of CDR3. Each CDR3 protein is one row after TCRdb ran MiXCR on the multiplex PCR reads. The sample consists of 400,000 to 500,000 distinct CDR3 sequences, around a fifth of them appearing once. Regarding time point: persistent/refractory GD, antithyroid drugs over 5 years with positive TRAb. PBMC-derived RNA was used for the TCR library.

The receptor's source is a female donor with Graves disease. Sequences were derived from peripheral blood mononuclear cells (PBMCs), sampled when the disease was refractory, from a patient treated with antithyroid drugs. The chain uses TRBV6-2 or TRBV6-3 and TRBJ2-7; D uncertain. CDR3 sequence reads: CASRRGRTYEQYF. Here the CDR3 DNA reads TGTGCCAGCAGACGAGGACGAACCTACGAGCAGTACTTC.